There are a few counts of the clone carrying this T cell receptor beta chain. What it binds is not known. Sequencing relied on a cDNA template that was reverse transcribed from extracted RNA. The method was immunoSEQ multiplex PCR; TCRdb's version includes in-frame clones alone and lacks a portion of them. The sample carries about 180,000 clones, about 53% recorded once. With 3 bases removed from V and 2 bases from J, the gap between germline ends came to 12 bases. This CDR3 region has 15 residues. Per the germline V gene, CDR1 is SGHKS and CDR2 is YYEKEE (reference sequence). The data are from a study of CD8+ T cells in alopecia areata. Whole-study results and caveats: Tofacitinib significantly lowered scalp clonality and expanded CD8+ clones among the top 100.

Treatment reported: oral pan-JAK inhibitor, 5-10 mg twice daily. The material sequenced was CD8+ T cells sorted from blood, taken at week 24, from a patient treated with tofacitinib. The gene calls are TRBV5-5 and TRBJ1-5; D is uncertain. The TCR sequence derives from a human donor with alopecia areata. The CDR3 reads CASSSVGVGNQPQHF. The CDR3 nucleotides are TGTGCCAGCAGCTCGGTCGGGGTTGGCAATCAGCCCCAGCATTTT.